The sample holds one count of the clone carrying this T cell receptor beta chain. No antigen is known for it. The germline gives CDR1 SGHAT, CDR2 FQNNGV. The CDR3 contains 12 residues. V lost 3 bases to trimming and J lost 3 bases, with 6 bases between them. This sample is drawn from a study of CD8+ T cells in alopecia areata. Study overall: Tofacitinib lasted 6 to 18 months, then 6 months off drug. Severity in treated patients was scored by percentage of scalp area affected. The study's findings and limits: Among the cells sequenced in scalp samples are also the resident alphabeta T cells of normal skin.

Extracted RNA was reverse transcribed, and the resulting cDNA served as sequencing template. Profiled with immunoSEQ multiplex PCR; TCRdb holds only in-frame clones, not every one. The table shows about 170,000 clones, with roughly 60% occurring only once. Treatment reported: oral pan-JAK inhibitor, 5-10 mg twice daily. The V call is TRBV11-2, the J call TRBJ2-7; possible D gene TRBD2, 5 bases. The material was CD4+ T cells sorted from blood, obtained at approximately week 56, from a patient treated with tofacitinib. The receptor was derived from a human donor with alopecia areata. The CDR3 DNA follows: TGTGCCAGCAGCTTCGGACTCTACGAGCAGTACTTC. Translation gives CASSFGLYEQYF.